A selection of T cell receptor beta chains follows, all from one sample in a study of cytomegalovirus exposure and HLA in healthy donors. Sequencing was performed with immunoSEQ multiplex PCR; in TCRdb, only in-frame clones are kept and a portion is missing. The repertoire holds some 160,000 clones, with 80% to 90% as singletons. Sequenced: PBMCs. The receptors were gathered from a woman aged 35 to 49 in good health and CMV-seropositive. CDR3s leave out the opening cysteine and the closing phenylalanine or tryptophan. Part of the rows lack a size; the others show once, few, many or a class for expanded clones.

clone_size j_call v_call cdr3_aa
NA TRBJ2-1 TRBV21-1 ASRSDRAFPHYNEQF
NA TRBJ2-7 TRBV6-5 ASRGTSGYEQY
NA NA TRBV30 AWSVPAGTYEQY
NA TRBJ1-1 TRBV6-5 ASSYSVLRSEAF
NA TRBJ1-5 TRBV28 ASSPPWGGNSNQPQH
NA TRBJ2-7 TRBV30 AWSKRGGGAYEQY
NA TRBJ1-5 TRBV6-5 ASISGNPNQPQH
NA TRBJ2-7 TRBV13 ASSLGLGGREQY
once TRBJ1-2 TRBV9 ASSVRTGGEANYGYT
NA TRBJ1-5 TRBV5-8 ASSQTGYSNQPQH
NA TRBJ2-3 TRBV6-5 ASSSGTYTQY
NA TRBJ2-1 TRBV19 ASCRTGVSEQF
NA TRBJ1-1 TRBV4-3 ASSQESGGRGAF
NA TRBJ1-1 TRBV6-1 ASSELRETEAF
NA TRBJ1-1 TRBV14 ASSQYFEEPF
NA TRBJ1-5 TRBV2 ASRWDSLQPQH
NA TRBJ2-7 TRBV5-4 ASSWTGEDEQY
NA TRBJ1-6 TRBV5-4 ASSAGSSSYNSPLH
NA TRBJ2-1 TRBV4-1 ASSQDVGLAGARSYNEQF
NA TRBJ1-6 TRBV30 AWSVLPHSPLH
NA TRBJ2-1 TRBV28 ASSLGSREQF
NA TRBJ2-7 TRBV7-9 ASSLPPGTGVSYEQY
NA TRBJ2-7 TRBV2 ASSVAGLANYEQY
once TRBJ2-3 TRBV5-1 ASRSGSGTSGRRGPTDTQY
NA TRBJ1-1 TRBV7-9 ASSLEQGSTEAF
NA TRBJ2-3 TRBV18 ASSPPMTDTQY
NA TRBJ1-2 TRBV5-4 ASSRDRGLGYT
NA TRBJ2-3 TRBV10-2 ASSKGLAGVLDTQY
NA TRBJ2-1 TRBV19 ASRPGGLRDNEQF
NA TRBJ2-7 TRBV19 ASSLLPGAAYEQY
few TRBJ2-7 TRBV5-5 ASSSRGQGRGREQY
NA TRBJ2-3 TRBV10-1 ASQRVSTDTQY
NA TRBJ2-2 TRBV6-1 ASSVRGRGNTGELF
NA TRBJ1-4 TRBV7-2 ASSMPPGHRTTNEKLF
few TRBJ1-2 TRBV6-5 ASSSQDSLYGYT
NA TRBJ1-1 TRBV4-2 ASSQELVENTEAF
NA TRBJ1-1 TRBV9 ASSSGALNTEAF
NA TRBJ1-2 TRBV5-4 ASSITGTDNYGYT
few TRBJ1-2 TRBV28 ASSLRTDFPSQNYGYT
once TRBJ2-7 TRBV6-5 ASSYSSGWGEQY
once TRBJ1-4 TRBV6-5 ASRKGGTTNEKLF
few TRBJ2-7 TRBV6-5 ASGQRHRIYEQY
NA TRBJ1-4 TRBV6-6 ASSSYQGLGEKLF
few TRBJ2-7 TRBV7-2 ASSLDSYSYEQY
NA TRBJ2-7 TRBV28 ASSLPGSISYEQY